Following are 15 T cell receptor beta chains from one sample sequenced in a study of vaccination and CD4 T cells after COVID-19. An Oncomine TCR Beta short-read assay was used to sequence the DNA from cultured CD4+ T cells. Genomic DNA was isolated from CD4+ T cells that had been cultured. TCRdb reprocessed the PCR reads via MiXCR and lists one record per CDR3 protein. The sample shows under 8,000 distinct CDR3 sequences, roughly 33% of them seen only once. No antigen is known for these receptors. This sample's treatment: roughly 11-day PBMC culture with coronavirus spike peptide pools or control peptides (ViraFEST assay). An unexposed donor provided the CD4+ T cells, which were collected before the COVID-19 pandemic (2011-2018). Input material: CD4+ T cells from blood, cultured in vitro. These receptors were collected from a human donor in good health.

This clonotype was found a few times. The chain recombines TRBV27 with TRBJ1-5; the D is unclear. The CDR3 is 13 amino acids. With 6 bases removed from V and 6 bases from J, the gap between germline ends came to 12 bases. Germline V gene sequence: CDR1 MNHEY, CDR2 SMNVEV (reference sequence). This chain's CDR3 is CASSPVSGQPQHF. The CDR3 region has the DNA TGTGCCAGCAGCCCGGTTTCGGGTCAGCCCCAGCATTTT.

The rearrangement joins TRBV28 to TRBJ2-5; 7 bases agree with TRBD1. Trimming took 7 bases from V and 5 from J; bases not matched to a gene: 13. Germline values: CDR1 MDHEN, CDR2 SYDVKM. The CDR3 is 15 amino acids. The CDR3 is CASTLQAGGGETQYF. CDR3 sequence (DNA): TGTGCCAGCACGCTTCAGGCAGGGGGTGGGGAGACCCAGTACTTC.

The J gene is TRBJ1-6, the V gene TRBV27; no clear D. V was trimmed by 6 bases and J by 8 bases, leaving 11 bases between them. This CDR3 is built from 13 residues. The germline V gene encodes CDR1 MNHEY and CDR2 SMNVEV (reference sequence). CDR3 residues: CASSPFKDSPLHF. The CDR3 DNA sequence: TGTGCCAGCAGCCCTTTTAAGGATTCACCCCTCCACTTT.

A single count supports this clonotype. The chain couples TRBV7-2 to TRBJ2-1; 8 bases match TRBD2. The CDR3 extends over 18 amino acids. Germline CDR1 reads SGHTA; CDR2 reads FQGNSA. J was trimmed by 0 bases and V by 1 base; bases with no gene match: 8. The CDR3 DNA follows: TGTGCCAGCAGCTTAGAGGGGCGCGGGAGGAGCTCCTACAATGAGCAGTTCTTC. Translated, it gives CASSLEGRGRSSYNEQFF.

This clonotype has more than one count but fewer than ten. The genes are TRBV20-1 and TRBJ2-3; 7 bases are shared with TRBD2. Per the germline V gene, CDR1 is DFQATT and CDR2 is SNEGSKA (reference sequence). Germline trimming cut 0 bases from V and 5 bases from J; bases unmatched to any gene: 5. This CDR3 has 14 amino acids. CDR3 DNA sequence: TGCAGTGCTAGAGAGGGAGGGAGCCTAGATACGCAGTATTTT. Translation gives CSAREGGSLDTQYF.

This clonotype was seen a single time. The rearrangement uses TRBV5-1 and TRBJ2-7; 9 bases are a match to TRBD1. This CDR3 spans 13 amino acids. Looked up from germline, CDR1 is SGHRS and CDR2 is YFSETQ. J was trimmed by 5 bases and V by 0 bases; bases with no gene match: 0. As DNA, the CDR3 is TGCGCCAGCAGCTTGGGGACAGGGGACGAGCAGTACTTC. Translating it yields CASSLGTGDEQYF.

The chain links TRBV6-5 to TRBJ2-5, with D possibly matching TRBD2 (5 bases). CDR3 length: 15 amino acids. With 4 bases removed from V and 5 bases from J, the gap between germline ends came to 17 bases. CDR1 and CDR2 from the germline V gene are MNHEY and SVGAGI. In DNA form, the CDR3 reads TGTGCCAGCAGTTTGGGAAGCGGTGATGTGGAGACCCAGTACTTC. Translation gives CASSLGSGDVETQYF.

This clonotype was found a few times. V gene TRBV7-9 combines with J gene TRBJ1-5; TRBD1 matches at 8 bases. V lost 5 bases, J lost 5 bases, and 8 bases stayed unmatched. This CDR3 is built from 15 residues. CDR1 is SEHNR, CDR2 FQNEAQ, per germline (reference sequence). CDR3 sequence reads: CASSLQGASDQPQHF. In nucleotides, the CDR3 is TGTGCCAGCAGCCTTCAGGGGGCTTCGGATCAGCCCCAGCATTTT.

The genes are TRBV20-1 and TRBJ2-6; unclear D gene. CDR1 is DFQATT and CDR2 is SNEGSKA in the germline V gene (reference sequence). CDR3 length: 14 amino acids. The ends were cut back, 3 bases at V and 4 bases at J, with 10 bases in the middle. CDR3 sequence reads: CSARHLRGANVLTF. The CDR3 bases are TGCAGTGCTAGGCACTTAAGAGGGGCCAACGTCCTGACTTTC.

The CDR3 protein is CSAFGTSLVSRPYEQYF. Here the CDR3 DNA reads TGCAGTGCTTTCGGTACCTCCCTAGTATCGCGCCCCTACGAGCAGTACTTC. The rearrangement links TRBV20-1 to TRBJ2-7, with D uncertain. The CDR3 is 17 amino acids. Germline V gene sequence: CDR1 DFQATT, CDR2 SNEGSKA (reference sequence). The V end lost 5 bases, the J end lost 2 bases, and 25 bases lay between the germline ends.

This chain links TRBV7-9 with TRBJ2-7; D is unresolved. Germline CDR1 and CDR2: SEHNR and FQNEAQ (reference sequence). This CDR3 has 11 amino acids. V lost 4 bases and J 5 bases, leaving 6 bases between the germline ends. The CDR3 here is CASSYDNEQYF. CDR3 coding DNA: TGTGCCAGCAGCTACGACAACGAGCAGTACTTC.

The CDR3 DNA follows: TGTGCCAGCAGTTTGCAGGGCAATGGCTACACCTTC. Amino acids: CASSLQGNGYTF. V usage is TRBV12-3 or TRBV12-4 and J usage is TRBJ1-2; D possibly corresponds to TRBD1 (5 bases). The germline V and J ends were trimmed by 3 bases and 6 bases, with 8 bases remaining between them. This CDR3 region has 12 residues.

The chain links TRBV6-4 to TRBJ1-2, with D maybe TRBD1 (6 bases). V dropped 6 bases and J dropped 6 bases, with 14 bases sitting between them. Germline assignment: CDR1 MRHNA and CDR2 SNTAGT. The CDR3 extends over 13 amino acids. CDR3 region: CASRRTGLDGYTF. The CDR3 nucleotides read TGTGCCAGCAGAAGAACAGGGCTTGATGGCTACACCTTC.

CDR3: CASSLLGGTDTQYF. The CDR3 nucleotides are TGTGCCAGCAGTTTATTAGGGGGCACAGATACGCAGTATTTT. The V and J genes are TRBV28 and TRBJ2-3; D is possibly TRBD1 (5 bases). V lost 1 base and J 1 base, leaving 6 bases between the germline ends. The CDR3 covers 14 residues. Germline V CDR1 and CDR2: MDHEN, SYDVKM.

The CDR3 loop reads CASSQDRVRYEQYF. CDR3 DNA sequence: TGCGCCAGCAGCCAAGACAGGGTTAGGTACGAGCAGTACTTC. V is TRBV4-3 and J is TRBJ2-7; D is perhaps TRBD1 (5 bases). V gave up 0 bases and J gave up 4 bases, with 10 bases separating them. The CDR3 sequence is 14 residues long. Per the germline V gene, CDR1 is LGHNA and CDR2 is YSLEER.